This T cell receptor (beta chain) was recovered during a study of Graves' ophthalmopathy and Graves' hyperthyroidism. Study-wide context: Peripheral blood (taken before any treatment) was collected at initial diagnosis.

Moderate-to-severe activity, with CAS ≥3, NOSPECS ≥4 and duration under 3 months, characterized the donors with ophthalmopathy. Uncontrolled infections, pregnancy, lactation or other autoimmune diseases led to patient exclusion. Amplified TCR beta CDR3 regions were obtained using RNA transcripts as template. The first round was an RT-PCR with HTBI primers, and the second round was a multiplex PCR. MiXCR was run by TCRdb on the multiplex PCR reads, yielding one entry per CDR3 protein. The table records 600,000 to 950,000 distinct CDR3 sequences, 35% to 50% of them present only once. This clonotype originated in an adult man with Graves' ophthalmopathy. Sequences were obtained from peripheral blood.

The chain's CDR3 is CASSTNHRGLSEAFF. The DNA for the CDR3 is TGTGCCAGTAGTACGAACCACAGGGGGCTCTCGGAAGCTTTCTTT. This chain uses TRBV19 with TRBJ1-1; 9 bases match TRBD1. From germline, CDR1 is LNHDA and CDR2 SQIVND (reference sequence). This CDR3 is 15 amino acids long. Losses at the gene ends were 4 bases for V and 8 bases for J; bases not matched to a gene: 11.